This T cell receptor beta chain was retrieved from a study of OX40 agonist ivuxolimab in advanced cancers. With 8 bases clipped from V and 3 bases from J, the junction kept 5 bases outside the gene matches. Germline CDR1 is SNHLY and CDR2 is FYNNEI. The CDR3 runs 13 residues. Data came from immunoSEQ multiplex PCR; TCRdb stores just in-frame clones and leaves some out. Among 60,000 or so clones, 84% were seen once, and the ten largest hold around 25%. This clone came up a few times. The clonotype originates from an adult with an advanced solid tumor such as melanoma, head and neck, liver or kidney cancer. Sequenced material: CD4+ or CD8+ T cells sorted from blood, taken in a trial of the OX40 agonist ivuxolimab. The genes are TRBV2 and TRBJ1-2; TRBD1 agrees at 8 bases. The CDR3 loop is CASLGQGYYGYTF. CDR3 nucleotide sequence: TGTGCCAGCCTTGGACAGGGCTACTATGGCTACACCTTC.